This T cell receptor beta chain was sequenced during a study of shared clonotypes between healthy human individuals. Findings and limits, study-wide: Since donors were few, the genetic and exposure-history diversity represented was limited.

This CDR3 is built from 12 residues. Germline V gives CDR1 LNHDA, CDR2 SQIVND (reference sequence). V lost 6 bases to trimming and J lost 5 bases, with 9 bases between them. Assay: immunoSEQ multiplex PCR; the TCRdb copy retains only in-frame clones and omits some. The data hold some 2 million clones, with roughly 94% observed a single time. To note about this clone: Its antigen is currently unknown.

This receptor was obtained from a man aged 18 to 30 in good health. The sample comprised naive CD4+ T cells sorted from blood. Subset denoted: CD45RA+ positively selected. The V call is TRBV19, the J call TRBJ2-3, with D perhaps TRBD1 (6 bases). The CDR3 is CASSQTGDTQYF. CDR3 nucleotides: TGTGCCAGTAGCCAGACAGGAGATACGCAGTATTTT.